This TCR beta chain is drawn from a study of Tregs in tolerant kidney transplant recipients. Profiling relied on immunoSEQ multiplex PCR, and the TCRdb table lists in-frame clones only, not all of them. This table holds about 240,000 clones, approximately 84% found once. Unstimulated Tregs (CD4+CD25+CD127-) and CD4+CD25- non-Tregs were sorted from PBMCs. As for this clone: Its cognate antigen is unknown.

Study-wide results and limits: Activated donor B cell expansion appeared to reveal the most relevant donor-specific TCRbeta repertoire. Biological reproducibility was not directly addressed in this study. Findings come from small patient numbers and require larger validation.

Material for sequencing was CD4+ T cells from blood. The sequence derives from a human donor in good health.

Here the CDR3 reads CASTLGRIGYEQYF. CDR3 DNA: TGTGCCAGCACCCTTGGGAGAATTGGGTACGAGCAGTACTTC. This rearrangement joins TRBV14 to TRBJ2-7; possibly TRBD2 for D (5 bases). This CDR3 spans 14 amino acids. Deletions cut 7 bases from V and 4 bases from J, with 17 bases between. Per the germline V gene, CDR1 is SGHDN and CDR2 is FVKESK.